This record covers a single TCR beta chain. Its specificity is unknown. The sample comes from a study of Ad26.COV2.S vaccination and SARS-CoV-2 variants. The wider study: This donor came from the COV1001 trial of Ad26.COV2.S.

The CDR3 consists of 14 residues. Germline V lookup: CDR1 SQVTM, CDR2 ANQGSEA. J gave up 1 base and V 7 bases, and 6 bases lay outside the gene matches. This table comes from immunoSEQ multiplex PCR, and its TCRdb copy is limited to in-frame clones, with some not included. The top ten clones hold roughly 3.1% of a sample with a few hundred thousand clones, more than 75% of them seen once. Study results and caveats: The study found higher spike-specific TCR breadth in vaccine than placebo recipients. It is possible that the TCR breadth and depth analyses underestimated the total T cell responses.

Treatment here: around 19 received Ad26.COV2.S at low or high dose, single or two shots; 5 received placebo; per-sample allocation not given. Sampling happened 63 days after the first vaccine or placebo injection. This receptor was taken from a person between 18 and 65 years old who received the Ad26.COV2.S COVID-19 vaccine or a placebo. Here the sequenced sample was peripheral blood, taken in a trial of Ad26.COV2.S vaccine versus placebo. The chain is built from TRBV29-1 and TRBJ2-2; TRBD2 matches at 7 bases. The CDR3 here is CSAGGYMNTGELFF. In nucleotides, the CDR3 is TGCAGCGCGGGGGGATATATGAACACCGGGGAGCTGTTTTTT.